The clone carrying this T cell receptor beta chain appeared a few times. The antigen remains unidentified. The hyperthyroidism patients had all been newly diagnosed, and their disease duration was under 2 months. Their ages ranged from 18 to 65 years. TCR beta CDR3 regions were amplified from RNA transcripts. Researchers ran a first-round RT-PCR on the TCR CDR3 using the HTBI primer set. One entry per CDR3 protein results from TCRdb running MiXCR on the multiplex PCR reads. The sample shows almost 600,000 distinct CDR3 sequences, around 45% of them seen only once. J gave up 5 bases and V 4 bases, and 3 bases lay outside the gene matches. The length of the CDR3 is 13 residues. The germline CDR1 and CDR2 sequences are SNHLY and FYNNEI. This specimen belongs to a study of T cells in Graves' hyperthyroidism and ophthalmopathy. Study results and limitations: A 13 V-J model separated ophthalmopathy from stable hyperthyroidism. Blood also showed most of the thyroid clonotypes that were expanded above 0.001.

The chain combines TRBV2 with TRBJ2-7; the match to TRBD1 covers 9 bases. The clonotype was recovered from a woman aged 18-29 years with Graves' hyperthyroidism. The sequencing sample was made of peripheral blood or thyroid tissue (not recorded which). CDR3 sequence reads: CASSGGQGHEQYF. The DNA of the CDR3 is TGTGCCAGCAGTGGGGGACAGGGCCACGAGCAGTACTTC.